This T cell receptor (beta chain) is from a study of T cell clones after liver transplantation. On the study more broadly: A pre-transplant mixed lymphocyte reaction with TCRbeta sequencing defined graft-donor-reactive clones followed in post-transplant blood. Draws occurred before transplant, before withdrawal, and after complete or failed withdrawal. At least one year of complete immunosuppression withdrawal without enzymes over twice normal defined tolerance.

As concerns this clone: What it binds is unknown.

Clones were read by immunoSEQ multiplex PCR, and TCRdb kept only the in-frame ones, dropping some. The sample includes 72,000 or so clones, less than 90% of them seen just once. The V gene's germline CDR1 is MNHEY and CDR2 SVGAGI. Trimming took off 6 bases at V and 4 bases at J, with 16 bases between the two ends. The CDR3 is 15 residues long. Regarding the study as a whole: The donor-reactive repertoire was only partly measurable in a couple of subjects, lacking donor cells.

The chain uses TRBV6-5 and TRBJ1-5; D remains ambiguous. The sample was CD4+ T cells from blood, taken at the 22-month timepoint. The TCR originated in a human patient who received a liver transplant. These T cells may partly come from the graft donor. The CDR3 DNA reads as TGTGCCAGCAGGGTTGGCGGCGGTATTAATCAGCCCCAGCATTTT. Translated, it gives CASRVGGGINQPQHF.